This TCR beta chain emerged from a study of tumor-infiltrating lymphocytes in primary liver carcinoma. The study's findings and limits: About 8-25% of top clones, no more, were shared by all five regions. Tumor-adjacent and tumor-blood pairs shared less of their repertoires than tumor region pairs shared. Tumor top-250-clone fraction significantly exceeded that of blood (p = 0.039).

The input was about 500 ng total RNA; TCR beta cDNA was made from it with a constant-region primer. Investigators got TCR beta libraries out of three nested multiplex PCR rounds, done with slightly modified ARM-PCR. TRBV1-TRBV30 forward primers paired with a C-beta reverse primer drove the first two PCR rounds, 10 cycles each. TCRdb ran MiXCR on the multiplex PCR reads and lists one entry per CDR3 protein. The table records around 100,000 distinct CDR3 sequences, more than 65% of them present only once. To note about this clonotype: Its target is unknown.

CDR3 size: 13 residues. With 7 bases removed from V and 10 bases from J, the gap between germline ends came to 17 bases. Germline assignment: CDR1 SGHTA and CDR2 FQGTGA. Both RNA and DNA were isolated together from around 20-30 mg of bulk tissue that had not been sorted. Each tumor had five separate regions sampled. This rearrangement joins TRBV7-3 to TRBJ2-1; D may be TRBD2 (6 bases). The TCR was taken from a woman in her fifties or sixties with primary liver carcinoma and hepatitis B virus infection. Sequenced sample: liver tumor tissue from sampling region 5. Described subset: tumor region T5, tumor centre. Here the CDR3 reads CASTQRGGREQFF. CDR3 sequence (DNA): TGTGCCAGCACCCAGAGAGGAGGGCGGGAGCAGTTCTTC. Using reference TRBV7-3 and TRBJ2-1 for the parts outside the CDR3, the full variable domain is GAGVSQTPSNKVTEKGKYVELRCDPISGHTALYWYRQSLGQGPEFLIYFQGTGAADDSGLPNDRFFAVRPEGSVSTLKIQRTERGDSAVYLCASTQRGGREQFFGPGTRLTVL.